One T cell receptor beta chain is described in this entry. The data originate from a study of cytomegalovirus exposure and HLA in healthy donors. PCR primers comprised 60 Vbeta and 13 Jbeta primers. Method: immunoSEQ multiplex PCR; TCRdb's copy keeps in-frame clones and lacks some. The sample carries over 150,000 clones, roughly 80% recorded once. In germline, CDR1 is MGHDK, CDR2 SYGVNS. The CDR3 length is 13 residues. V was clipped by 6 bases and J by 7 bases, with 15 bases between them. The TCR sequence derives from a male donor in good health and CMV-seronegative. V is TRBV25-1 and J is TRBJ2-5; D perhaps matches TRBD2 (6 bases). Sequenced input: PBMCs. The CDR3 bases are TGTGCCAGCAGGGGGACGGGCGGGGCGACCCAGTACTTC. Amino acids: CASRGTGGATQYF.